Following are 8 T cell receptor beta chains from one sample sequenced in a study of blood T cells in healthy people across ages. A J-beta primer mix and a sample-barcoded 5' primer were used in a second PCR of roughly 6 to 11 cycles. MiXCR was run by TCRdb on the 5' RACE reads, yielding one entry per CDR3 protein. The table records fewer than 700,000 distinct CDR3 sequences, more than 45% of them present only once. Sequencing was performed on blood. All receptors come from a man older than 75 in good health.

Comment on this clonotype: This may stem from a read error, because a much larger clone lies one nucleotide away. The V gene is TRBV12-3 or TRBV12-4, the J gene TRBJ2-7; D not certain. The CDR3 loop spans 13 amino acids. Trimming took off 6 bases at V and 5 bases at J, with 14 bases between the two ends. CDR3 amino acids: CASRRSKSHEQYF. The DNA of the CDR3 is TGTGCCAGCAGAAGAAGCAAGTCCCACGAGCAGTACTTC.

This clonotype was seen more than once but under ten times. The CDR3 loop is CSASRGVYYEQYF. The CDR3 DNA sequence: TGCAGTGCTAGTAGGGGGGTCTACTACGAGCAGTACTTC. The V gene is TRBV20-1, the J gene TRBJ2-7, with D perhaps being TRBD1 or TRBD2 (6 bases each). This CDR3 has 13 residues. Germline CDR1 and CDR2: DFQATT and SNEGSKA (reference sequence). V lost 3 bases, J lost 3 bases, and 12 bases lay in between.

The chain carries TRBV9 and TRBJ2-3; the D gene is possibly TRBD2 (5 bases). The V gene lost 3 bases and the J gene lost 0 bases, with 14 bases spanning the gap. This CDR3 has 16 amino acids. CDR1 and CDR2 from the germline V gene are SGDLS and YYNGEE. The CDR3 sequence: CASSAPTTSSTDTQYF. CDR3 in DNA: TGTGCCAGCAGCGCTCCGACTACCTCCAGCACAGATACGCAGTATTTT.

This clonotype was picked up a small number of times. The chain joins TRBV7-2 to TRBJ1-6, with D uncertain. The CDR3 spans 15 residues. CDR1 is SGHTA, CDR2 FQGNSA, per germline. V was trimmed by 5 bases and J by 7 bases, leaving 15 bases between them. CDR3 in amino acids: CASSKGYSANSPLHF. In DNA, the CDR3 is TGTGCCAGCAGCAAAGGGTACAGCGCGAATTCACCCCTCCACTTT. The variable domain in full, completed from reference TRBV7-2 and TRBJ1-6, reads GAGVSQSPSNKVTEKGKDVELRCDPISGHTALYWYRQSLGQGLEFLIYFQGNSAPDKSGLPSDRFSAERTGGSVSTLTIQRTQQEDSAVYLCASSKGYSANSPLHFGNGTRLTVT.

Notes on this clonotype: A much larger clone differs from this one at a single base, so this may be a read error. The chain recombines TRBV9 with TRBJ2-5, with a weak D call TRBD1 (5 bases). There are 15 residues in the CDR3. CDR1 SGDLS and CDR2 YYNGEE come from the germline V gene. V was shortened by 0 bases and J by 11 bases, with 20 bases between the two germline ends. CDR3 sequence reads: CASSVAGFGIDEQYF. The CDR3 bases are TGTGCCAGCAGCGTAGCAGGGTTTGGGATCGATGAGCAGTACTTC.

This clonotype was observed a few times. The genes are TRBV4-2 and TRBJ2-4; 10 bases are a match to TRBD2. This CDR3 contains 16 residues. J lost 13 bases, V lost 0 bases, and 12 bases had no gene match. CDR1 and CDR2 (germline): LGHNA, YNFKEQ. The CDR3 sequence: CASSQDLPSGSEEQYF. The CDR3 coding sequence is TGTGCCAGCAGCCAAGATCTTCCTAGCGGGAGTGAAGAGCAGTACTTC.

The rearrangement links TRBV9 to TRBJ2-1, with D perhaps TRBD2 (6 bases). Germline V gene data show CDR1 as SGDLS and CDR2 as YYNGEE. V lost 4 bases and J lost 6, with 20 bases in between. The CDR3 spans 16 residues. CDR3 nucleotide sequence: TGTGCCAGCAGCCCCCGCGGGACCCGGCCTAGCAATGAGCAGTTCTTC. It translates to CASSPRGTRPSNEQFF. The full variable domain, rest sourced from reference TRBV9 and TRBJ2-1, is DSGVTQTPKHLITATGQRVTLRCSPRSGDLSVYWYQQSLDQGLQFLIQYYNGEERAKGNILERFSAQQFPDLHSELNLSSLELGDSALYFCASSPRGTRPSNEQFFGPGTRLTVL.

This chain links TRBV7-2 with TRBJ2-7; unclear D gene. The germline V gene encodes CDR1 SGHTA and CDR2 FQGNSA. V lost 1 base and J 4 bases, leaving 11 bases between the germline ends. The CDR3 extends over 14 amino acids. The CDR3 DNA reads TGTGCCAGCAGCTTAGGCTGGCAGGCGTACGAGCAGTACTTC. This codes for CASSLGWQAYEQYF.